Sequencing of this T cell receptor (beta chain) was carried out in a study of T cell responses to AZD1222 COVID-19 vaccine. The wider study: Second-dose groups at about 4 or about 12 weeks were pooled. Study-level findings and limits: Donors skewed white British and female; clonal diversity was possibly underestimated. The span of vaccine-associated CD4 TCRs extended across spike, with dominance at 160-218 and 743-854. Compared with day 0, the breadth and depth of the Spike-specific TCR repertoire rose significantly after two doses of AZD1222.

TCRdb's table, derived via immunoSEQ multiplex PCR, lists solely in-frame clones and lacks some. Here the sample spans some 160,000 clones, under 95% being singletons. A note on this clone: The antigen is undetermined.

The CDR3 loop spans 14 amino acids. The germline gives CDR1 SGHNT, CDR2 YENEEA. Trimming pared 10 bases from V and 2 bases from J, leaving 15 bases between. The TCR comes from an adult in good health. The chain employs TRBV11-3 and TRBJ2-1; D may be TRBD1 (6 bases). The input for sequencing was peripheral blood, taken on day 0 of AZD1222 vaccination. CDR3 coding DNA: TGTGCCACAAACCAGGGGCCCACCTACAATGAGCAGTTCTTC. Translating gives CATNQGPTYNEQFF.